Each of the 9 T cell receptor beta chains below was sequenced from the same sample in a study of T-cell memory formation after mild COVID-19. From the 5' RACE reads, TCRdb called clonotypes with MiXCR, one entry per CDR3 protein. Among about 210,000 distinct CDR3 sequences listed, roughly a tenth were seen once. The material sequenced was PBMCs or a T cell subset sorted from them (not recorded which). The receptors stem from a young man who had mild COVID-19 (a few samples of this study predate the infection). Cell type and time point are not known.

In its sample, this clonotype was seen many times. The gene calls are TRBV7-9 and TRBJ2-1; D unresolved. V lost 3 bases, J lost 8 bases, and 5 bases lay in between. The CDR3 runs to 11 residues. Looked up from germline, CDR1 is SEHNR and CDR2 is FQNEAQ (reference sequence). The CDR3 DNA is TGTGCCAGCAGCTTCGGGTATGAGCAGTTCTTC. Amino acid sequence: CASSFGYEQFF.

This clonotype was recorded at least ten times. V is TRBV27 and J is TRBJ1-1; perhaps TRBD1 as D (5 bases). This CDR3 region has 15 residues. Germline V gene sequence: CDR1 MNHEY, CDR2 SMNVEV (reference sequence). Deletions cut 1 base from V and 4 bases from J, with 13 bases between. This CDR3 reads CASSLWVGGATEAFF. Here the CDR3 DNA reads TGTGCCAGCAGTTTATGGGTTGGAGGGGCCACTGAAGCTTTCTTT.

The gene calls are TRBV28 and TRBJ2-3; D remains unclear. The CDR3 contains 15 residues. Germline CDR1 is MDHEN and CDR2 is SYDVKM. Trimming took off 6 bases at V and 4 bases at J, with 17 bases between the two ends. The CDR3 nucleotides read TGTGCCAGCAGCCGGCAAGACGGGCGACCAGATACGCAGTATTTT. This codes for CASSRQDGRPDTQYF.

The rearrangement links TRBV19 to TRBJ1-5, with no clear D. V was pared by 6 bases and J by 7 bases, with 16 bases between. Germline assignment: CDR1 LNHDA and CDR2 SQIVND (reference sequence). There are 14 residues in the CDR3. This CDR3 is CASRTSEGWQPQHF. The CDR3, as DNA: TGTGCCAGTAGGACATCGGAGGGCTGGCAGCCCCAGCATTTT.

The V call is TRBV7-2, the J call TRBJ2-7; 9 bases align to TRBD1. This CDR3 is 14 amino acids long. CDR1 is SGHTA and CDR2 is FQGNSA in the germline V gene. The V segment lost 7 bases and the J segment 2 bases; nucleotides outside the gene matches: 6. This CDR3 reads CASKPGQGPYEQYF. CDR3 bases: TGTGCCAGCAAACCGGGACAGGGCCCCTACGAGCAGTACTTC.

A few counts support this clonotype. The chain recombines TRBV6-5 with TRBJ2-3; 9 bases align to TRBD2. J was trimmed by 2 bases and V by 0 bases; bases with no gene match: 9. This CDR3 region has 18 residues. Germline CDR1 reads MNHEY; CDR2 reads SVGAGI. CDR3 loop: CASSYSGRSGGYTDTQYF. In DNA form, the CDR3 reads TGTGCCAGCAGTTACTCGGGAAGGAGCGGGGGGTACACAGATACGCAGTATTTT.

This clonotype showed up just a few times. The rearrangement joins TRBV5-1 to TRBJ2-1; maybe TRBD2 (5 bases). CDR1 is SGHRS, CDR2 YFSETQ, per germline. V was trimmed by 3 bases and J by 2 bases, leaving 12 bases between them. This CDR3 is 15 amino acids long. CDR3: CASSSEPGAYNEQFF. CDR3 nucleotide sequence: TGCGCCAGCAGCTCCGAACCCGGGGCCTACAATGAGCAGTTCTTC.

The rearrangement joins TRBV4-1 to TRBJ1-1, with D uncertain. There are 15 residues in the CDR3. V dropped 0 bases and J dropped 5 bases, with 13 bases sitting between them. The germline gives CDR1 MGHRA, CDR2 YSYEKL. This chain's CDR3 is CASSQDQPGWTEAFF. The CDR3 DNA reads as TGCGCCAGCAGCCAAGATCAGCCCGGGTGGACTGAAGCTTTCTTT.

The V and J genes are TRBV7-9 and TRBJ2-6; TRBD1 agrees at 7 bases. Losses at the gene ends were 1 base for V and 0 bases for J; bases not matched to a gene: 9. The CDR3 contains 19 residues. CDR1 is SEHNR and CDR2 is FQNEAQ in the germline V gene (reference sequence). The chain's CDR3 is CASSLGGQVPYSGANVLTF. The CDR3 bases are TGTGCCAGCAGCTTAGGTGGACAGGTCCCCTACTCTGGGGCCAACGTCCTGACTTTC.